Sequencing of this T cell receptor beta chain was carried out in a study of STAT5B mutations in CD4+ large granular lymphocyte leukemia. Data came from immunoSEQ multiplex PCR; TCRdb stores just in-frame clones and leaves some out. The sample holds about 23,000 clones, over 80% seen once. The receptor comes from a human donor in good health. Source material: CD4+ T cells from blood buffy coats.

Here the CDR3 reads CATSRDVTPQETQYF. CDR3 in DNA: TGTGCCACCAGCAGAGATGTGACCCCCCAAGAGACCCAGTACTTC. The chain has TRBV15 and TRBJ2-5, with D uncertain. CDR3 length equals 15 residues. Germline lookup yields CDR1 LNHNV and CDR2 YYDKDF (reference sequence). The V end was cut by 0 bases, the J end by 1 base, with 9 bases between.